Following are 17 T cell receptor beta chains from one sample sequenced in a study of cytomegalovirus exposure and HLA in healthy donors. PCR involved 60 Vbeta and 13 Jbeta primers. The table came from immunoSEQ multiplex PCR; TCRdb's copy has only in-frame clones and leaves some out. The sample lists some 30,000 clones, 44% occurring once. Sequenced input: PBMCs. The receptors come from a woman between 50 and 59 years old in good health and CMV-seronegative.

The chain has TRBV5-8 and TRBJ1-1; 9 nucleotides align to TRBD1. J was trimmed by 1 base and V by 4 bases; bases with no gene match: 5. This CDR3 has 15 amino acids. Germline CDR1 reads SGHTS; CDR2 reads YDEGEE. This CDR3 reads CASSPTGQGNTEAFF. The CDR3 coding sequence is TGTGCCAGCAGCCCGACGGGACAGGGGAACACTGAAGCTTTCTTT. Looking up the rest from reference TRBV5-8 and TRBJ1-1 gives the full variable domain: EAGVTQSPTHLIKTRGQQATLRCSPISGHTSVYWYQQALGLGLQFLLWYDEGEERNRGNFPPRFSGRQFPNYSSELNVNALELEDSALYLCASSPTGQGNTEAFFGQGTRLTVV.

The rearrangement joins TRBV5-4 to TRBJ2-3, with 7 positions matching TRBD2. V lost 4 bases, J lost 0 bases, and 5 bases stayed unmatched. Per germline, CDR1 SGHNT and CDR2 YYREEE (reference sequence). This CDR3 has 15 amino acids. CDR3: CASSPSGASTDTQYF. The CDR3 DNA reads as TGTGCCAGCAGCCCAAGCGGGGCCAGCACAGATACGCAGTATTTT. Variable domain in full (rest from reference TRBV5-4 and TRBJ2-3): ETGVTQSPTHLIKTRGQQVTLRCSSQSGHNTVSWYQQALGQGPQFIFQYYREEENGRGNFPPRFSGLQFPNYSSELNVNALELDDSALYLCASSPSGASTDTQYFGPGTRLTVL.

The chain recombines TRBV2 with TRBJ2-5; TRBD2 matches 16 bases. Germline V CDR1 and CDR2: SNHLY, FYNNEI. The V segment lost 5 bases and the J segment 4 bases; nucleotides outside the gene matches: 4. This CDR3 has 16 residues. This chain's CDR3 is CASSSGLAGGGETQYF. CDR3 sequence (DNA): TGTGCCAGCAGTTCGGGACTAGCGGGAGGGGGAGAGACCCAGTACTTC.

This clone was detected once. The genes are TRBV27 and TRBJ2-7; 10 bases are a match to TRBD2. Looked up from germline, CDR1 is MNHEY and CDR2 is SMNVEV (reference sequence). With 7 bases clipped from V and 6 bases from J, the junction kept 9 bases outside the gene matches. The length of the CDR3 is 14 residues. This CDR3 reads CASTLRSGRGEQYF. The CDR3 DNA reads TGTGCCAGCACCCTACGGAGCGGGAGGGGCGAGCAGTACTTC.

The chain links TRBV28 to TRBJ1-5; D perhaps matches TRBD1 (6 bases). The CDR3 is 16 residues long. Germline CDR1 MDHEN, CDR2 SYDVKM. V was cut by 3 bases and J by 2 bases, with 14 bases left in between. CDR3 DNA sequence: TGTGCCAGCAGTTTTAGCCTAGGGGGAGGCAATCAGCCCCAGCATTTT. Residues: CASSFSLGGGNQPQHF.

Only one count was recorded for this clone. This chain uses TRBV15 with TRBJ1-1; D remains ambiguous. The CDR3 length is 15 residues. The germline V gene encodes CDR1 LNHNV and CDR2 YYDKDF (reference sequence). V gave up 1 base and J gave up 3 bases, with 12 bases separating them. For the CDR3, the DNA is TGTGCCACCAGCAGAGGTTCCGCGCAGGACACTGAAGCTTTCTTT. Protein sequence: CATSRGSAQDTEAFF.

The gene calls are TRBV18 and TRBJ2-2, with TRBD2 matching 7 bases. This CDR3 contains 15 residues. Germline CDR1 KGHSH, CDR2 LQKENI. Trimming took 6 bases from V and 6 from J; bases not matched to a gene: 10. The CDR3 spells CASSTPAGRAGELFF. In nucleotides, the CDR3 is TGTGCCAGCTCGACTCCGGCAGGGAGGGCCGGGGAGCTGTTTTTT.

This sequence joins TRBV4-1 and TRBJ2-3; tentative D call: TRBD2 (7 bases). CDR1 and CDR2 from the germline V gene are MGHRA and YSYEKL. The CDR3 sequence is 15 residues long. Trimming cost V 0 bases and J 6 bases, with 13 bases left between them. The CDR3 sequence: CASSQERGAMDTQYF. DNA of the CDR3: TGCGCCAGCAGCCAAGAACGGGGGGCGATGGATACGCAGTATTTT.

The CDR3 sequence is CASSEQGLVYGNTIYF. The CDR3 bases are TGTGCCAGCAGCGAGCAGGGACTCGTTTATGGAAACACCATATATTTT. The chain uses TRBV7-9 and TRBJ1-3; a weak D match, TRBD1 (5 bases). There are 16 residues in the CDR3. Per the germline V gene, CDR1 is SEHNR and CDR2 is FQNEAQ (reference sequence). Trimming shortened V by 5 bases and J by 3 bases, and 17 bases separated the two germline ends.

The CDR3 sequence is CASSNPEEGVNEQFF. In DNA, the CDR3 is TGTGCCAGCAGCAACCCGGAGGAGGGCGTCAATGAGCAGTTCTTC. The rearrangement uses TRBV21-1 and TRBJ2-1; TRBD2 is the table's D call, not checked against the DNA. TRBV21-1 is recorded as a pseudogene. This CDR3 spans 15 amino acids.

V is TRBV2 and J is TRBJ2-6; maybe TRBD2 (5 bases). The CDR3 contains 13 residues. Looked up from germline, CDR1 is SNHLY and CDR2 is FYNNEI. The V and J ends lost 6 bases and 4 bases respectively, with 7 bases between them. The CDR3 reads CASRGDGANVLTF. CDR3 bases: TGTGCCAGCAGGGGAGACGGGGCCAACGTCCTGACTTTC.

The chain carries TRBV11-2 and TRBJ1-1; the D gene is possibly TRBD1 (6 bases). Trimming took off 1 base at V and 10 bases at J, with 13 bases between the two ends. Germline assignment: CDR1 SGHAT and CDR2 FQNNGV. The CDR3 totals 13 residues. CDR3 amino acids: CASSLGGPLGAFF. In DNA, the CDR3 is TGTGCCAGCAGCTTAGGGGGGCCCCTGGGAGCTTTCTTT.

This chain joins TRBV30 and TRBJ1-4, with 7 bases aligning to TRBD1. After removal of 7 bases from V and 0 bases from J, the junction contained 11 bases not matched to a gene. From germline, CDR1 is GTSNPN and CDR2 SVGIG (reference sequence). The CDR3 length is 16 residues. The CDR3 region is CAFTPRGLATNEKLFF. CDR3 bases: TGTGCCTTCACGCCGAGGGGGCTGGCAACTAATGAAAAACTGTTTTTT.

The genes are TRBV5-6 and TRBJ1-5; 9 bases agree with TRBD1. This CDR3 contains 17 residues. Germline V gene lookup returns CDR1 SGHDT and CDR2 YYEEEE. J lost 7 bases, V lost 5 bases, and 16 bases had no gene match. CDR3 residues: CASSLTTTGGRNQPQHF. As DNA, the CDR3 is TGTGCCAGCAGTTTGACCACCACAGGGGGCCGTAACCAGCCCCAGCATTTT.

The rearrangement uses TRBV2 and TRBJ1-1; D unresolved. The V gene lost 6 bases and the J gene lost 5 bases, with 19 bases spanning the gap. Germline CDR1 and CDR2: SNHLY and FYNNEI. The CDR3 runs to 15 residues. The CDR3, as DNA: TGTGCCAGCAGCGGGCAGAGAGGGAAGGGAACTGAAGCTTTCTTT. Amino acids: CASSGQRGKGTEAFF. The variable domain in full, completed from reference TRBV2 and TRBJ1-1, reads EPEVTQTPSHQVTQMGQEVILRCVPISNHLYFYWYRQILGQKVEFLVSFYNNEISEKSEIFDDQFSVERPDGSNFTLKIRSTKLEDSAMYFCASSGQRGKGTEAFFGQGTRLTVV.

This clone was detected a few times. The V call is TRBV6-1, the J call TRBJ2-7; the D gene is possibly TRBD1 (5 bases). The V gene's germline CDR1 is MNHNS and CDR2 SASEGT. V lost 6 bases and J 3 bases, leaving 6 bases between the germline ends. This CDR3 has 11 amino acids. CDR3 DNA sequence: TGTGCCAGCAGGGACAACTACGAGCAGTACTTC. Residues: CASRDNYEQYF.

This clone was counted a few times. This rearrangement joins TRBV11-2 to TRBJ1-3; TRBD1 might be the D (5 bases). This CDR3 region has 17 residues. Trimming left V 4 bases short and J 0 bases short, with 16 bases between. From germline, CDR1 is SGHAT and CDR2 FQNNGV. The CDR3 nucleotides are TGTGCCAGCAGCTCAGGGCTAGGCAGAACCTCTGGAAACACCATATATTTT. As protein: CASSSGLGRTSGNTIYF.